This T cell receptor (beta chain) was captured in a study of blood T cell repertoires in COVID-19 (dated by TCRdb to the early 2020s). For context, the study as a whole: The collaborator samples originated in the United States, Italy and Spain and spanned the acute and convalescent phases of COVID-19. The prospective study material was composed of cDNA or gDNA derived from T cells, B-cell-depleted T cells, or PBMCs. Subjects who had been exposed to COVID-19, were actively infected with it, or had recovered from it provided the deeply sampled blood TCRbeta repertoires that made up the dataset. The repertoires were released in a freely available public database meant as a resource for research on the immune response to SARS-CoV-2. Samples were obtained from the ongoing ImmuneRACE study (first 160 participants) and from about 1,300 subjects provided by 6 global collaborators. A de-identified subject ID, COVID-19 status, age in years and sex were almost always included in the sample metadata. HLA class I and class II types, where available, came from metadata supplied by the sample provider rather than from assay-based typing. What the research found in general, with its limitations: The quantity of clinical and demographic metadata differed by source and by participant and was supplied without curation.

Inclusive of the bounding cysteine and phenylalanine, the CDR3 is 12 residues long. Kept here is only the CDR3 DNA, which spans 36 bases and is read in frame from base 1. The trim is 6 bases for V and 10 bases for J, with a gap of 15 bases between the germline ends. Looking up the germline V gene yields CDR1 MDHEN and CDR2 SYDVKM. The immunoSEQ Assay, a bias-controlled multiplex PCR, was used to amplify TCRbeta CDR3 regions from genomic DNA. Regarding the original processing steps: The number of nucleated cells in each sample was estimated from the amplification of reference gene primers within the assay. Sequence reads were collapsed and filtered to measure the absolute abundance of every unique TCRbeta CDR3 rearrangement. For each sample, productive Simpson clonality was calculated as the square root of Simpson's diversity index over productive rearrangements. TCRdb re-hosts the immuneACCESS table, in-frame sequences only. Its copies lack some clones; in the studies checked, an unresolved V gene accounts for under half of them, and the cause for the rest is not known. D and trimming were read from the DNA, whereas the V and J calls and clone size are those reported in that table. Here the sample has approximately 66,000 clones; approximately 86% occur a single time. Jointly, the top ten make up 5.5% to 7% of the sample.

On this clone itself: No cognate antigen has been identified for it. There are no base qualities to consult, and no much larger clone falls within one base.

Whole blood was collected in K2EDTA tubes by collaborating institutions according to the institutions' own protocols. For TCRbeta analysis, collaborator samples were shipped as frozen whole blood, as isolated PBMCs, or as DNA extracted from either sample type. Sample: peripheral blood. This TCR was sampled from a man aged 45-65 years with active COVID-19. In this chain, TRBV28 is recombined with TRBJ1-1; the D gene cannot be named for sure. The CDR3 is CASRPLRGRAFF. The DNA is TGTGCCAGCAGACCATTACGGGGAAGAGCTTTCTTT.